In this sample, the clone carrying this T cell receptor beta chain turned up many times. The antigen remains undetermined. This specimen comes from a study of response to subunit inactivated influenza vaccine. Germline CDR1 is SGHAT and CDR2 is FQDESV (reference sequence). The length of the CDR3 is 14 residues. The V gene lost 5 bases and the J gene lost 6 bases, with 13 bases spanning the gap. General study points: A suggestion made by the authors is that each seasonal influenza vaccination recruits few new T cells.

MiXCR was run by TCRdb on the RT-PCR reads, yielding one entry per CDR3 protein. The table lists roughly 170,000 distinct CDR3 sequences, about a tenth of them singletons. The source of this sequence is a man aged 50-60 years who received an inactivated influenza vaccine. V gene TRBV11-1 combines with J gene TRBJ2-2, with D perhaps matching TRBD1 or TRBD2 (5 bases each). The sample consisted of non-naive T cells sorted from PBMCs, taken on the day of vaccination. The DNA of the CDR3 is TGTGCCAGCAGCCCTAGCACAGGTCCCGGGGAGCTGTTTTTT. Encoded protein: CASSPSTGPGELFF.